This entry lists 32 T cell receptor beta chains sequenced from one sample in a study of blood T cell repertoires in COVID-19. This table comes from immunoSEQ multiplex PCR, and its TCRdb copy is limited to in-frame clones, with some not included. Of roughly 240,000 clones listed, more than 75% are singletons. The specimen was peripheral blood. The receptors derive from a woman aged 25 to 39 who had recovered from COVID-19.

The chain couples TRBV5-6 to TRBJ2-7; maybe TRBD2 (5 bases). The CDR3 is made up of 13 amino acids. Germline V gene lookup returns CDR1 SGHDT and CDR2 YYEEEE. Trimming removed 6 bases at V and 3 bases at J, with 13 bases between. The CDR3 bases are TGTGCCAGCAAACGGACGGGGAACTACGAGCAGTACTTC. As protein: CASKRTGNYEQYF. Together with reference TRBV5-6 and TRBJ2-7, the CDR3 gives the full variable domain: DAGVTQSPTHLIKTRGQQVTLRCSPKSGHDTVSWYQQALGQGPQFIFQYYEEEERQRGNFPDRFSGHQFPNYSSELNVNALLLGDSALYLCASKRTGNYEQYFGPGTRLTVT.

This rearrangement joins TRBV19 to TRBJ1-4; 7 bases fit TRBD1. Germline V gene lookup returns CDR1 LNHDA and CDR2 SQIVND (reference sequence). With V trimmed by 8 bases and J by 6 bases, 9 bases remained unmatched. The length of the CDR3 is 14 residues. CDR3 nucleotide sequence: TGTGCCAGTGCCATTGAGGGGGCGGATGAAAAACTGTTTTTT. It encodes CASAIEGADEKLFF.

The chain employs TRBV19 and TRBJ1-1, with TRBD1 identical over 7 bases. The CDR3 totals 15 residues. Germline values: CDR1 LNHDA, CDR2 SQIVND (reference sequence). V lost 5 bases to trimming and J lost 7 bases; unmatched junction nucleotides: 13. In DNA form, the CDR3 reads TGTGCCAGTAGTTTCGGGACAGTGCATGATCGTGAAGCTTTCTTT. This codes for CASSFGTVHDREAFF. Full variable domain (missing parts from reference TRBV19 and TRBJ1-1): DGGITQSPKYLFRKEGQNVTLSCEQNLNHDAMYWYRQDPGQGLRLIYYSQIVNDFQKGDIAEGYSVSREKKESFPLTVTSAQKNPTAFYLCASSFGTVHDREAFFGQGTRLTVV.

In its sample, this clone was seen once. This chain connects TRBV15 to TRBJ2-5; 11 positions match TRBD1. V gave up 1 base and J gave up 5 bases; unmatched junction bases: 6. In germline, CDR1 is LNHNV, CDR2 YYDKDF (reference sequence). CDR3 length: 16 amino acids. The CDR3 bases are TGTGCCACCAGCAGAGGGGGACAGGGGGTTTGGGAGACCCAGTACTTC. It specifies CATSRGGQGVWETQYF.

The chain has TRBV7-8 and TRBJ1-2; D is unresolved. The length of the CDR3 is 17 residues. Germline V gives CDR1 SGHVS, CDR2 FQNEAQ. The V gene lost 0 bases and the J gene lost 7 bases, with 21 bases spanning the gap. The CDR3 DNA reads TGTGCCAGCAGCTTAGCGCTATTCAGAAAGGGAGGCAGTGGCTACACCTTC. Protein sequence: CASSLALFRKGGSGYTF.

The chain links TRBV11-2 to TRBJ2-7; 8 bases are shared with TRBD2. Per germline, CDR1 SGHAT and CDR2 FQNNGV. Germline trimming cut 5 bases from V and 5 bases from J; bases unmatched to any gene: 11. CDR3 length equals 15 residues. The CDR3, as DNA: TGTGCCAGCAGCAATACCGGGAGGGACGGCAACGAGCAGTACTTC. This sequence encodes CASSNTGRDGNEQYF. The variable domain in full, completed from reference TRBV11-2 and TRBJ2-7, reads EAGVAQSPRYKIIEKRQSVAFWCNPISGHATLYWYQQILGQGPKLLIQFQNNGVVDDSQLPKDRFSAERLKGVDSTLKIQPAKLEDSAVYLCASSNTGRDGNEQYFGPGTRLTVT.

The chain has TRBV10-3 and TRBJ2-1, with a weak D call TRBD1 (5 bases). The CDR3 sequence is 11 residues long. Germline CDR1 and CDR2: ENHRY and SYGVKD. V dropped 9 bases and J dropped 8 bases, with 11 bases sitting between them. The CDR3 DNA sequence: TGTGCCATTAGGGGCGTCGATGAGCAGTTCTTC. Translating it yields CAIRGVDEQFF.

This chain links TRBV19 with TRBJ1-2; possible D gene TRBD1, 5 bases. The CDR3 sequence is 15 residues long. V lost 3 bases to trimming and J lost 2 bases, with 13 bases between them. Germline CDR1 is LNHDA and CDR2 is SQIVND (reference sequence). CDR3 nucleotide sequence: TGTGCCAGTAGTATGAGAGGACACAACAACTATGGCTACACCTTC. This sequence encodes CASSMRGHNNYGYTF.

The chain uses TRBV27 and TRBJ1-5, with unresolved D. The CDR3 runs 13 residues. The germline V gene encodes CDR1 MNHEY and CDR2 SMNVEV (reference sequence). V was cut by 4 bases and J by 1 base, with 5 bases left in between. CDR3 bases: TGTGCCAGCAGTTCACGGAGCAATCAGCCCCAGCATTTT. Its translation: CASSSRSNQPQHF.

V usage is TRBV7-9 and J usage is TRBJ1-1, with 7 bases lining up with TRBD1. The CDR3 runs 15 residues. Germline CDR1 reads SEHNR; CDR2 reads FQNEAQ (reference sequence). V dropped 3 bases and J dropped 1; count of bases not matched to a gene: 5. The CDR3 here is CASSFSGTANTEAFF. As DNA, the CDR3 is TGTGCCAGCAGCTTTTCGGGGACAGCGAACACTGAAGCTTTCTTT.

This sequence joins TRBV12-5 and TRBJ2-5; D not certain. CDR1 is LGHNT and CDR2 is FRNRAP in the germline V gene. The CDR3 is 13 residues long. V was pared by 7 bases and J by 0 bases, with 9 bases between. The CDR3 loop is CASVPGNQETQYF. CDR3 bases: TGTGCTAGTGTCCCGGGTAACCAAGAGACCCAGTACTTC. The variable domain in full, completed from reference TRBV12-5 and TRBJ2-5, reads DARVTQTPRHKVTEMGQEVTMRCQPILGHNTVFWYRQTMMQGLELLAYFRNRAPLDDSGMPKDRFSAEMPDATLATLKIQPSEPRDSAVYFCASVPGNQETQYFGPGTRLLVL.

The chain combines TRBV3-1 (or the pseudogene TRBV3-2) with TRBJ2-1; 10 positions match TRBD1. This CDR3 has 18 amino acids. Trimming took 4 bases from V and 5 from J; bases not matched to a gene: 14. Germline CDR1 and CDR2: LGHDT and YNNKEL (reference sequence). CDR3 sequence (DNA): TGTGCCAGCAGCCCCCGGGCCATGGGACAGGGGCTCCACAATGAGCAGTTCTTC. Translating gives CASSPRAMGQGLHNEQFF.

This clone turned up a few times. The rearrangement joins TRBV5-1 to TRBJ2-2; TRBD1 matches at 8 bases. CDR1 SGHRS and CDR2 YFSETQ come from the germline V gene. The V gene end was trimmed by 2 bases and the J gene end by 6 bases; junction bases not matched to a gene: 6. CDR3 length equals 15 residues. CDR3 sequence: CASSFLTGAPGELFF. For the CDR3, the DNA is TGCGCCAGCAGCTTCTTGACAGGGGCTCCCGGGGAGCTGTTTTTT.

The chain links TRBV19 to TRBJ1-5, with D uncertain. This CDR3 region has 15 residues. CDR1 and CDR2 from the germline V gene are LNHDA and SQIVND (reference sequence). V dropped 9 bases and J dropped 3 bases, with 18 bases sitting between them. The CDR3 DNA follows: TGTGCCAGCGGCCCGGGTTACCGATCCAATCAGCCCCAGCATTTT. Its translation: CASGPGYRSNQPQHF.

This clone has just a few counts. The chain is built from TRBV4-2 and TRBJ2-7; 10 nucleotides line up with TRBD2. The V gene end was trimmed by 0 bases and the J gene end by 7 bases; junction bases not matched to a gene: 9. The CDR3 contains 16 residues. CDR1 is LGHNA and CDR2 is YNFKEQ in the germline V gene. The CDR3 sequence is CASSQETPLAGVEQYF. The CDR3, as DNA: TGTGCCAGCAGCCAAGAGACGCCCCTAGCGGGGGTGGAGCAGTACTTC.

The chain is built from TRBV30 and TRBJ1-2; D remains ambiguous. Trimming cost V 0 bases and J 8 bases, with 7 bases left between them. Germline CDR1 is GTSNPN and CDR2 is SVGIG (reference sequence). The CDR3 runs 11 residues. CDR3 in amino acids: CAWSVSLGYTF. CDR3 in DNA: TGTGCCTGGAGTGTATCCCTAGGCTACACCTTC.

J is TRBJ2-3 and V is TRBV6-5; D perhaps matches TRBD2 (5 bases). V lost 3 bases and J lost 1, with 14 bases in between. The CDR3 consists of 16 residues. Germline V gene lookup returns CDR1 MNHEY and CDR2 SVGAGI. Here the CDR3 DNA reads TGTGCCAGCAGTTATGACTTTCAAGCGGGCACAGATACGCAGTATTTT. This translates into CASSYDFQAGTDTQYF.

The CDR3 DNA reads TGCGCCAGCAGCACCTCGACAGGGGGGAATGAGCAGTTCTTC. Amino acid sequence: CASSTSTGGNEQFF. V and J are TRBV5-1 and TRBJ2-1; TRBD1 agrees at 9 bases. The CDR3 contains 14 residues. The germline CDR1 and CDR2 sequences are SGHRS and YFSETQ. Trimming at V came to 4 bases and at J to 7 bases, leaving 6 bases not matched to a gene. The variable domain in full, completed from reference TRBV5-1 and TRBJ2-1, reads KAGVTQTPRYLIKTRGQQVTLSCSPISGHRSVSWYQQTPGQGLQFLFEYFSETQRNKGNFPGRFSGRQFSNSRSEMNVSTLELGDSALYLCASSTSTGGNEQFFGPGTRLTVL.

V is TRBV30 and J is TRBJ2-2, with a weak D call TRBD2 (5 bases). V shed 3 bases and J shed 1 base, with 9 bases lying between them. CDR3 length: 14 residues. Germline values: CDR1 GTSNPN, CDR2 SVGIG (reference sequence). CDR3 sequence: CAWSSGLNTGELFF. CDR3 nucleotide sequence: TGTGCCTGGAGCTCGGGGTTGAACACCGGGGAGCTGTTTTTT.

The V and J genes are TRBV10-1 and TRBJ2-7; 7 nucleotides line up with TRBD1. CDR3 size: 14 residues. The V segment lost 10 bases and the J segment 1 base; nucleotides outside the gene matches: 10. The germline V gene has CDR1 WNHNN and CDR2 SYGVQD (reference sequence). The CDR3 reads CATQPGTESYEQYF. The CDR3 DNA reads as TGCGCCACTCAGCCCGGGACAGAGTCCTACGAGCAGTACTTC.

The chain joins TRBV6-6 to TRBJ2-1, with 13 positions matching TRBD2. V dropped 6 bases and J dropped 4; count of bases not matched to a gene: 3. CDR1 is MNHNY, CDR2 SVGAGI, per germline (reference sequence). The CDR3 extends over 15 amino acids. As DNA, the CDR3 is TGTGCCAGCAGCGCACTAGCGGGGGGGTACAATGAGCAGTTCTTC. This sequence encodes CASSALAGGYNEQFF.

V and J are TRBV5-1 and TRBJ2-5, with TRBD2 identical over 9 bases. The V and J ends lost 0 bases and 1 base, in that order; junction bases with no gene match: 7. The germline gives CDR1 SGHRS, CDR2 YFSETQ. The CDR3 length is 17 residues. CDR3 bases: TGCGCCAGCAGCTTGGCCTCGGCGGGGGGGCTCCAAGAGACCCAGTACTTC. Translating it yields CASSLASAGGLQETQYF.

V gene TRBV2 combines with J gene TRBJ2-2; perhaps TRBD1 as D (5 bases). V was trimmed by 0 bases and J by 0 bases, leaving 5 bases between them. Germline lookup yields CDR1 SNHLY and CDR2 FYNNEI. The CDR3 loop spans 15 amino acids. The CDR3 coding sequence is TGTGCCAGCAGTGAAGCCAGGGCGAACACCGGGGAGCTGTTTTTT. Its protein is CASSEARANTGELFF.

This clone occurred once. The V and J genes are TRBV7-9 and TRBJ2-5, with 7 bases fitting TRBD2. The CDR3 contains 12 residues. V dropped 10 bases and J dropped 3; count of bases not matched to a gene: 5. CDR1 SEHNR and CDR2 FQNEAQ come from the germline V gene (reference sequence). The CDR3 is CATEGREETQYF. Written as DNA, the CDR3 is TGTGCCACCGAGGGGAGGGAAGAGACCCAGTACTTC. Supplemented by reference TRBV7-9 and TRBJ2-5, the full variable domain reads DTGVSQNPRHKITKRGQNVTFRCDPISEHNRLYWYRQTLGQGPEFLTYFQNEAQLEKSRLLSDRFSAERPKGSFSTLEIQRTEQGDSAMYLCATEGREETQYFGPGTRLLVL.

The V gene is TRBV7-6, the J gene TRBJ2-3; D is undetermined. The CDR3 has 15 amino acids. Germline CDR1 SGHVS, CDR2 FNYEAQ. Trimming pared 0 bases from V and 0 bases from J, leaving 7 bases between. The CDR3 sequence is CASSLAWSSTDTQYF. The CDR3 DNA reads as TGTGCCAGCAGCTTAGCGTGGAGCAGCACAGATACGCAGTATTTT. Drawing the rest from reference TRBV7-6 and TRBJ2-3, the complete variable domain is GAGVSQSPRYKVTKRGQDVALRCDPISGHVSLYWYRQALGQGPEFLTYFNYEAQQDKSGLPNDRFSAERPEGSISTLTIQRTEQRDSAMYRCASSLAWSSTDTQYFGPGTRLTVL.

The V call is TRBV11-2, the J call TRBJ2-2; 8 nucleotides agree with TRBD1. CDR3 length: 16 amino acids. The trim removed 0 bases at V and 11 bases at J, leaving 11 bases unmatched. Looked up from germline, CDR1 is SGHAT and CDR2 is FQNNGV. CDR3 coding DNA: TGTGCCAGCAGCTTAGATCTTGGGACAGGTGGTTACGAGCTGTTTTTT. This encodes CASSLDLGTGGYELFF. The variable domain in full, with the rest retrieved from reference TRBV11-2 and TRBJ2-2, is EAGVAQSPRYKIIEKRQSVAFWCNPISGHATLYWYQQILGQGPKLLIQFQNNGVVDDSQLPKDRFSAERLKGVDSTLKIQPAKLEDSAVYLCASSLDLGTGGYELFFGEGSRLTVL.

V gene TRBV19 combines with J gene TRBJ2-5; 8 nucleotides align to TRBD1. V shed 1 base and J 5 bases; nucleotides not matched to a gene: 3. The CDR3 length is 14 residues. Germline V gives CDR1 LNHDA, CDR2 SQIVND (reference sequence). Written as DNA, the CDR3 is TGTGCCAGTAGTATAGCCGACAGGGGTGAGACCCAGTACTTC. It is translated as CASSIADRGETQYF.

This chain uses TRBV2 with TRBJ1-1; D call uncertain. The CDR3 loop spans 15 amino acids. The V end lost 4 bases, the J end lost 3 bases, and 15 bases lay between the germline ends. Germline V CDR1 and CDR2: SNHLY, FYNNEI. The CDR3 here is CASSALPPSDTEAFF. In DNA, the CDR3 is TGTGCCAGCAGTGCTCTCCCGCCCTCGGACACTGAAGCTTTCTTT.

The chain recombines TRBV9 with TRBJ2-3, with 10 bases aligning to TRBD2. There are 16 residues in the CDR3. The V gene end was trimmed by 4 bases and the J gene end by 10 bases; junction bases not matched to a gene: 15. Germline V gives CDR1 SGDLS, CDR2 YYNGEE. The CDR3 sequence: CASSSAVAGGIIAQYF. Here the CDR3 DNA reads TGTGCCAGCAGCTCTGCGGTAGCGGGGGGAATAATAGCGCAGTATTTT.

The CDR3 DNA is TGTGCCAGTAGTATAGGTGGAGGCAGGGGCCATGGCTACACCTTC. The encoded protein is CASSIGGGRGHGYTF. This chain links TRBV19 with TRBJ1-2, with TRBD1 as a possible D gene (6 bases). The germline CDR1 and CDR2 sequences are LNHDA and SQIVND (reference sequence). Trimming pared 1 base from V and 6 bases from J, leaving 15 bases between. There are 15 residues in the CDR3.

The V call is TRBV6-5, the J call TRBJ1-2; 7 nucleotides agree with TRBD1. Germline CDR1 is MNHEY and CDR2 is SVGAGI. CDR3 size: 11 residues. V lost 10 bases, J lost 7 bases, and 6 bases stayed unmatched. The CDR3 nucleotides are TGTGCCACCAGACAGGGCTTTGGCTACACCTTC. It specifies CATRQGFGYTF.

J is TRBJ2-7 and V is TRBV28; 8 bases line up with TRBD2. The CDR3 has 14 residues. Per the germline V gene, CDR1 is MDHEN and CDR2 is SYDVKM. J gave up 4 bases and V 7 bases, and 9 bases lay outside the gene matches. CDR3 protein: CASTSSGEPYEQYF. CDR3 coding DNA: TGTGCCAGCACTAGTAGCGGGGAACCGTACGAGCAGTACTTC.